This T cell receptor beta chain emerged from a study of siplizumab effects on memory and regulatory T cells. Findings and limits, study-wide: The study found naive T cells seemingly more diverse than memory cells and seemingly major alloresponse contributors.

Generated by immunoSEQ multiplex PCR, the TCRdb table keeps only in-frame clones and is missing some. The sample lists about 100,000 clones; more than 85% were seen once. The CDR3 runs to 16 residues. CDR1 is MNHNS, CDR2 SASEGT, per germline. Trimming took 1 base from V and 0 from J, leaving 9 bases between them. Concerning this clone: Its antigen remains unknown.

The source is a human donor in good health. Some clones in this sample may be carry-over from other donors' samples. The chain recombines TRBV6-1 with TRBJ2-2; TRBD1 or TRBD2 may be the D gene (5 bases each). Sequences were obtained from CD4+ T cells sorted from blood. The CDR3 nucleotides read TGTGCCAGCAGTGAAGTTGGGGGTGCGAACACCGGGGAGCTGTTTTTT. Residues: CASSEVGGANTGELFF.